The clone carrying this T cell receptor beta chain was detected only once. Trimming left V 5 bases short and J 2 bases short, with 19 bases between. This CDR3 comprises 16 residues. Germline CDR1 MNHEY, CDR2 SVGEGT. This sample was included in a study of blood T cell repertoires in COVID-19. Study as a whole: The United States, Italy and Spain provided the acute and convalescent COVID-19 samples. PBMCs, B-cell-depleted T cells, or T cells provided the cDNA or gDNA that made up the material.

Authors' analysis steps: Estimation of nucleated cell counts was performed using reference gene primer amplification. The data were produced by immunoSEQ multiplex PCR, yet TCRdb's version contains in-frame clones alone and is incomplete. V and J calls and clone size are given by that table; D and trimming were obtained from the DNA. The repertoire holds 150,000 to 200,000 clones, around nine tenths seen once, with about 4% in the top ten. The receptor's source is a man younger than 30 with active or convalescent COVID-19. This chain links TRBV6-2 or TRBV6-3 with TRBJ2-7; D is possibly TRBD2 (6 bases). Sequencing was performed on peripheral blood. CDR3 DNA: TGTGCCAGCAGTCTGACGGAGGGGCGGGAAACCTACGAGCAGTACTTC. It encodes CASSLTEGRETYEQYF.